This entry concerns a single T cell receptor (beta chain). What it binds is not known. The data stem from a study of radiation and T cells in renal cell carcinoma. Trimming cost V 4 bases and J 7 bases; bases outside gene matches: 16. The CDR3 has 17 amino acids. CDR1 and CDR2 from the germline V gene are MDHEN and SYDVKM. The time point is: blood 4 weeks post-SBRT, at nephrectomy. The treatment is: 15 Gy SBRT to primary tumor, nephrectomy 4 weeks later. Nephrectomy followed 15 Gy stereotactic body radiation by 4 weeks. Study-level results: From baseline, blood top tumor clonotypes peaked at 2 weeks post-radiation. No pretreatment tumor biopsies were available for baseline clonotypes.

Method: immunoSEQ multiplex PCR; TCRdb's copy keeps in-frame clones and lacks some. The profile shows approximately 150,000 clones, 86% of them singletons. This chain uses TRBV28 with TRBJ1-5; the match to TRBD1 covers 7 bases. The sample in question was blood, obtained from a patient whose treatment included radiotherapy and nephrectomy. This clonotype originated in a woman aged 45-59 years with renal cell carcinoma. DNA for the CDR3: TGTGCCAGCAGTTCGGATAGAACAGGGGTGTGGAAGCAGCCCCAGCATTTT. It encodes CASSSDRTGVWKQPQHF.